Below are 23 T cell receptor beta chains sequenced from a single sample in a study of cytomegalovirus exposure and HLA in healthy donors. PCR involved 60 Vbeta and 13 Jbeta primers. Assay used: immunoSEQ multiplex PCR; TCRdb lists only in-frame clones, some missing. This table holds about 160,000 clones, around 68% found once. Sequenced: PBMCs. These receptors were taken from a man between 50 and 59 years old in good health and CMV-seronegative.

The gene calls are TRBV9 and TRBJ1-3; 7 bases are a match to TRBD1. This CDR3 comprises 16 residues. V trimming: 5 bases; J trimming: 0 bases; junction bases outside the gene matches: 8. Germline V gene lookup returns CDR1 SGDLS and CDR2 YYNGEE. The CDR3 here is CASSTGQIFSGNTIYF. Here the CDR3 DNA reads TGTGCCAGCAGTACGGGACAGATTTTCTCTGGAAACACCATATATTTT.

DNA of the CDR3: TGTGCCAGCATCCCTCGCCCGGGGACAGTTCGACCCGGCTACACCTTC. Protein: CASIPRPGTVRPGYTF. V and J are TRBV7-2 and TRBJ1-2; 7 bases map to TRBD1. With 7 bases clipped from V and 8 bases from J, the junction kept 19 bases outside the gene matches. Germline V lookup: CDR1 SGHTA, CDR2 FQGNSA. This CDR3 has 16 residues.

V gene TRBV27 combines with J gene TRBJ2-1; no definite D call. Trimming removed 0 bases from V and 5 bases from J, with 8 bases in between. This CDR3 comprises 14 residues. CDR1 is MNHEY, CDR2 SMNVEV, per germline (reference sequence). The CDR3 loop is CASSLSITNNEQFF. In DNA form, the CDR3 reads TGTGCCAGCAGTTTATCGATAACTAACAATGAGCAGTTCTTC.

Turning to this clone: The junction departs from germline at one end; a sequencing error may be responsible. This chain links TRBV4-2 with TRBJ2-1; 8 nucleotides line up with TRBD2. CDR1 and CDR2 (germline): LGHNA, YNFKEQ. The CDR3 is 14 amino acids. For the CDR3, the DNA is TGTGCCATGCACCGGGGGGGCTCCTACGATGAGCAGTTCTTC. This gives the protein CAMHRGGSYDEQFF.

The chain uses TRBV27 and TRBJ2-7, with 10 nucleotides matching TRBD1. The CDR3 runs to 16 residues. Germline V gene data show CDR1 as MNHEY and CDR2 as SMNVEV (reference sequence). After removal of 5 bases from V and 2 bases from J, the junction contained 9 bases not matched to a gene. CDR3 DNA: TGTGCCAGCAGTGCGTGGACAGGGGGGGATGCCTACGAGCAGTACTTC. Amino acid sequence: CASSAWTGGDAYEQYF.

The J gene is TRBJ2-5, the V gene TRBV5-1; 9 nucleotides agree with TRBD1. The CDR3 is 16 amino acids. After removal of 1 base from V and 4 bases from J, the junction contained 8 bases not matched to a gene. Germline V gene sequence: CDR1 SGHRS, CDR2 YFSETQ. The CDR3 sequence is CASSLMGQGEGETQYF. The CDR3 DNA reads TGCGCCAGCAGCTTGATGGGACAGGGTGAAGGAGAGACCCAGTACTTC.

The gene calls are TRBV11-2 and TRBJ2-2; D is perhaps TRBD1 (6 bases). Germline V CDR1 and CDR2: SGHAT, FQNNGV. The CDR3 is 14 amino acids. The V and J ends lost 3 bases and 7 bases respectively, with 12 bases between them. CDR3 amino acids: CASSFPQGIGELFF. The CDR3 bases are TGTGCCAGCAGCTTCCCACAGGGTATCGGGGAGCTGTTTTTT.

The chain uses TRBV5-1 and TRBJ1-4, with D possibly matching TRBD1 (5 bases). V dropped 4 bases and J dropped 8 bases, with 21 bases sitting between them. This CDR3 is 16 amino acids long. The V gene's germline CDR1 is SGHRS and CDR2 YFSETQ. The CDR3 DNA is TGCGCCAGCAGCGGCGGTAGCACAGGATCAGGAGAAAAACTGTTTTTT. Translating gives CASSGGSTGSGEKLFF.

V gene TRBV7-6 combines with J gene TRBJ1-1, with D tentatively TRBD1 (5 bases). Trimming took 4 bases from V and 6 from J, leaving 12 bases between them. Germline assignment: CDR1 SGHVS and CDR2 FNYEAQ. This CDR3 has 13 residues. CDR3 in amino acids: CASSSLDSSEAFF. In nucleotides, the CDR3 is TGTGCCAGCAGCTCCCTCGACAGCTCTGAAGCTTTCTTT.

The chain recombines TRBV15 with TRBJ2-3; TRBD2 agrees at 7 bases. V lost 1 base to trimming and J lost 3 bases; unmatched junction nucleotides: 1. This CDR3 is 14 amino acids long. CDR1 is LNHNV and CDR2 is YYDKDF in the germline V gene (reference sequence). CDR3: CATSRGRGTDTQYF. CDR3 bases: TGTGCCACCAGCAGAGGGCGGGGGACAGATACGCAGTATTTT. The entire variable domain, with the rest obtained from reference TRBV15 and TRBJ2-3, is as follows: DAMVIQNPRYQVTQFGKPVTLSCSQTLNHNVMYWYQQKSSQAPKLLFHYYDKDFNNEADTPDNFQSRRPNTSFCFLDIRSPGLGDTAMYLCATSRGRGTDTQYFGPGTRLTVL.

This clone was picked up a small number of times. DNA for the CDR3: TGTGCCAGCACGGTGGGAGACATTCAGTACTTC. This codes for CASTVGDIQYF. The chain employs TRBV6-1 and TRBJ2-4; maybe TRBD2 (5 bases). The CDR3 is made up of 11 amino acids. Germline CDR1 MNHNS, CDR2 SASEGT. V dropped 7 bases and J dropped 8 bases, with 9 bases sitting between them.

The CDR3 nucleotides read TGTGCCAGCAGTTACTTGAGGGGGGAGACCCAGTACTTC. Amino acid sequence: CASSYLRGETQYF. The genes are TRBV6-5 and TRBJ2-5; TRBD1 might be the D (6 bases). Germline lookup yields CDR1 MNHEY and CDR2 SVGAGI. V lost 1 base, J lost 5 bases, and 8 bases lay in between. The CDR3 has 13 residues.

Only a few counts were recorded for this clone. The V gene is TRBV2, the J gene TRBJ2-1, with 16 bases lining up with TRBD2. CDR3 size: 17 residues. V dropped 6 bases and J dropped 6; count of bases not matched to a gene: 8. Germline values: CDR1 SNHLY, CDR2 FYNNEI. CDR3 DNA: TGTGCCAGCAGGAGGGCGGGGACTAGCGGGGGGGGCAATGAGCAGTTCTTC. Amino acid sequence: CASRRAGTSGGGNEQFF.

This clone has a handful of counts. The chain joins TRBV5-1 to TRBJ2-5; 14 bases fit TRBD2. Germline V gene data show CDR1 as SGHRS and CDR2 as YFSETQ. J was trimmed by 7 bases and V by 4 bases; bases with no gene match: 6. The CDR3 covers 15 residues. In nucleotides, the CDR3 is TGCGCCAGCAGCGTCGGGACTAGCGGGGGAGGGACCCAGTACTTC. Protein sequence: CASSVGTSGGGTQYF.

The chain recombines TRBV4-1 with TRBJ2-7, with D maybe TRBD2 (5 bases). Germline V gene sequence: CDR1 MGHRA, CDR2 YSYEKL. The CDR3 runs to 16 residues. V dropped 0 bases and J dropped 2 bases, with 14 bases sitting between them. The CDR3 spells CASSQDPRGLTYEQYF. The CDR3 region has the DNA TGCGCCAGCAGCCAAGATCCTAGAGGACTCACCTACGAGCAGTACTTC.

The chain carries TRBV5-1 and TRBJ2-7; 7 bases are a match to TRBD1. The germline V gene encodes CDR1 SGHRS and CDR2 YFSETQ. This CDR3 is 15 amino acids long. J lost 0 bases, V lost 4 bases, and 7 bases had no gene match. The CDR3 protein is CASSTLQGISYEQYF. CDR3 sequence (DNA): TGCGCCAGCAGCACCTTACAGGGGATCTCCTACGAGCAGTACTTC.

CDR3 DNA: TGTGCCAGCAGTTACTCGGGGACAGGGAAAGGGGAGCATTTT. It translates to CASSYSGTGKGEHF. The chain carries TRBV6-6 and TRBJ1-5, with 9 bases matching TRBD1. Germline CDR1 reads MNHNY; CDR2 reads SVGAGI (reference sequence). CDR3 length: 14 residues. With 0 bases clipped from V and 14 bases from J, the junction kept 8 bases outside the gene matches.

The chain joins TRBV2 to TRBJ2-5, with 8 bases lining up with TRBD2. The CDR3 has 15 residues. J lost 4 bases, V lost 6 bases, and 10 bases had no gene match. Germline V CDR1 and CDR2: SNHLY, FYNNEI. CDR3 sequence: CASSGLAGRAETQYF. The CDR3 DNA sequence: TGTGCCAGCAGCGGACTCGCCGGGAGGGCAGAGACCCAGTACTTC.

This rearrangement joins TRBV14 to TRBJ1-3; D is undetermined. Germline loops: CDR1 SGHDN, CDR2 FVKESK. There are 16 residues in the CDR3. V shed 0 bases and J shed 0 bases, with 9 bases lying between them. CDR3 in amino acids: CASSQESDFSGNTIYF. For the CDR3, the DNA is TGTGCCAGCAGCCAAGAGTCAGACTTCTCTGGAAACACCATATATTTT.

This clone came up once. The J gene is TRBJ1-1, the V gene TRBV6-1, with D perhaps matching TRBD1 (5 bases). The germline V and J ends were trimmed by 4 bases and 6 bases, with 21 bases remaining between them. The CDR3 is 16 amino acids. Germline V gives CDR1 MNHNS, CDR2 SASEGT. Here the CDR3 reads CASSGGGGRVWSEAFF. The CDR3 DNA reads as TGTGCCAGCAGTGGGGGCGGGGGTCGGGTGTGGTCTGAAGCTTTCTTT.

The rearrangement joins TRBV7-9 to TRBJ1-4, with 7 positions matching TRBD1. This CDR3 contains 19 residues. The germline V gene has CDR1 SEHNR and CDR2 FQNEAQ (reference sequence). With V trimmed by 7 bases and J by 0 bases, 17 bases remained unmatched. The CDR3 here is CASTYPIRQGPSTNEKLFF. CDR3 nucleotides: TGTGCCAGCACCTATCCCATACGACAGGGTCCATCAACTAATGAAAAACTGTTTTTT. The complete variable domain, with remaining parts taken from reference TRBV7-9 and TRBJ1-4, reads DTGVSQNPRHKITKRGQNVTFRCDPISEHNRLYWYRQTLGQGPEFLTYFQNEAQLEKSRLLSDRFSAERPKGSFSTLEIQRTEQGDSAMYLCASTYPIRQGPSTNEKLFFGSGTQLSVL.

The rearrangement uses TRBV6-1 and TRBJ2-7, with a possible D match to TRBD1 (5 bases). Trimming removed 5 bases from V and 7 bases from J, with 12 bases in between. The CDR3 runs to 12 residues. CDR1 is MNHNS and CDR2 is SASEGT in the germline V gene. Here the CDR3 reads CASSPTVWEQYF. For the CDR3, the DNA is TGTGCCAGCAGTCCGACAGTCTGGGAGCAGTACTTC.

V and J are TRBV6-5 and TRBJ2-7, with D possibly matching TRBD1 (6 bases). Germline V lookup: CDR1 MNHEY, CDR2 SVGAGI. CDR3 length equals 13 residues. Deletions cut 6 bases from V and 5 bases from J, with 14 bases between. CDR3 region: CASRTGSPHEQYF. CDR3 in DNA: TGTGCCAGCAGGACAGGTTCCCCCCACGAGCAGTACTTC.